The rows below give T cell receptor beta chains drawn from one sample of a study of blood T cells in healthy people across ages. One entry per CDR3 protein, called by TCRdb with MiXCR from the 5' RACE reads. The data show roughly 1,800,000 distinct CDR3 sequences, 49% seen once. Sequenced material: blood. All receptors derive from a woman between 35 and 50 years old in good health. Each CDR3 is given with its conserved first and last residue. The order of the fields is V gene, clone size, D gene, J gene, CDR3 DNA, CDR3 protein. The D gene is left open where the match is weak. Expanded clones get a size class; other rows say once, few or many, or leave the size out.

v_gene: TRBV29-1
abundance: NA
d_gene: NA
j_gene: TRBJ2-4
CDR3nt: TGCAGCGTTGAAGAACATGGAAACATTCAGTACTTC
CDR3aa: CSVEEHGNIQYF

v_gene: TRBV28
abundance: NA
d_gene: NA
j_gene: TRBJ1-2
CDR3nt: TGTGCCAGCAGTTTAATCGGGGGTATCATAGATGGCTACACCTTC
CDR3aa: CASSLIGGIIDGYTF

v_gene: TRBV6-6
abundance: NA
d_gene: TRBD1
j_gene: TRBJ1-1
CDR3nt: TGTGCCAGCAGTTACGGACAGGGTCTGGGGACTGAAGCTTTCTTT
CDR3aa: CASSYGQGLGTEAFF

v_gene: TRBV5-1
abundance: NA
d_gene: NA
j_gene: TRBJ2-1
CDR3nt: TGCGCCAGCAGCCCCCCGGGACAAGGTGAGCAGTTCTTC
CDR3aa: CASSPPGQGEQFF

v_gene: TRBV18
abundance: few
d_gene: NA
j_gene: TRBJ1-1
CDR3nt: TGTGCCAGCTCACCACCAGGGCTGGTCACTGAAGCTTTCTTT
CDR3aa: CASSPPGLVTEAFF

v_gene: TRBV4-2
abundance: NA
d_gene: NA
j_gene: TRBJ1-2
CDR3nt: TGTGCCAGCAGCCAAGAATACCTCCTCTTTGGCTACACCTTC
CDR3aa: CASSQEYLLFGYTF

v_gene: TRBV25-1
abundance: NA
d_gene: NA
j_gene: TRBJ2-3
CDR3nt: TGTGCCAGCAGTGAAAGAGGGGGGCCCACAGATACGCAGTATTTT
CDR3aa: CASSERGGPTDTQYF

v_gene: TRBV27
abundance: NA
d_gene: NA
j_gene: TRBJ2-1
CDR3nt: TGTGCCAGCCTCGATCGATGGGATGAGCAGTTCTTC
CDR3aa: CASLDRWDEQFF

v_gene: TRBV28
abundance: few
d_gene: TRBD2
j_gene: TRBJ2-7
CDR3nt: TGTGCCAGCTTGTCGGGGGGAGGAAACGAGCAGTACTTC
CDR3aa: CASLSGGGNEQYF

v_gene: TRBV7-2
abundance: NA
d_gene: TRBD2
j_gene: TRBJ2-3
CDR3nt: TGTGCCAGCAGCGTAGGGACTAGCGCGGGCACAGATACGCAGTATTTT
CDR3aa: CASSVGTSAGTDTQYF

v_gene: TRBV9
abundance: NA
d_gene: TRBD1
j_gene: TRBJ2-1
CDR3nt: TGTGTCAGCAGCGTAGGAGACAGGGGCAACGATGAGCAGTTCTTC
CDR3aa: CVSSVGDRGNDEQFF

v_gene: TRBV3-1
abundance: NA
d_gene: NA
j_gene: TRBJ2-1
CDR3nt: TGTGCCAGCAGCCATCGGCGGGGAGGTAACTACAATGAGCAGTTCTTC
CDR3aa: CASSHRRGGNYNEQFF

v_gene: TRBV4-2
abundance: NA
d_gene: NA
j_gene: TRBJ2-5
CDR3nt: TGTGCCAGCAGCCAAGTGGGGGGGACAGCTCTTCAAGAGACCCAGTACTTC
CDR3aa: CASSQVGGTALQETQYF

v_gene: TRBV20-1
abundance: NA
d_gene: TRBD1
j_gene: TRBJ2-1
CDR3nt: TGCAGTGCGGCATCGGGACAGAGAACCCGGTGGACCGGAGAAGGGCAGTTCTTC
CDR3aa: CSAASGQRTRWTGEGQFF

v_gene: TRBV6-1
abundance: NA
d_gene: TRBD1
j_gene: TRBJ1-2
CDR3nt: TGTGCCAGCAGCCCTGGCGGCCCCGGGGACAGAAGGGGCTATGGCTACACCTTC
CDR3aa: CASSPGGPGDRRGYGYTF

v_gene: TRBV3-1
abundance: few
d_gene: NA
j_gene: TRBJ2-7
CDR3nt: TGTGCCAGCAGCCAAAATATCTACGAGCAGTACTTC
CDR3aa: CASSQNIYEQYF

v_gene: TRBV5-1
abundance: NA
d_gene: NA
j_gene: TRBJ2-3
CDR3nt: TGCGCCAGCAGCTTGGGGGGCCCCGTGTCAGATACGCAGTATTTT
CDR3aa: CASSLGGPVSDTQYF

v_gene: TRBV4-1
abundance: NA
d_gene: NA
j_gene: TRBJ1-6
CDR3nt: TGCGCCAGCAGCCTTGGGTTTGACGATTCACCCCTCCACTTT
CDR3aa: CASSLGFDDSPLHF

v_gene: TRBV27
abundance: NA
d_gene: NA
j_gene: TRBJ2-7
CDR3nt: TGTGCCAGCAGTCCGCGGGACAGCCCCTACGCCTACGAGCAGTACTTC
CDR3aa: CASSPRDSPYAYEQYF

v_gene: TRBV20-1
abundance: NA
d_gene: NA
j_gene: TRBJ2-3
CDR3nt: TGCAGTCCCGACAAGGGGGGCACAGATACGCAGTATTTT
CDR3aa: CSPDKGGTDTQYF

v_gene: TRBV3-1
abundance: NA
d_gene: NA
j_gene: TRBJ2-5
CDR3nt: TGTGCCAGCAACCAAGAGTCAGGGTTCGGGACCCAGTACTTC
CDR3aa: CASNQESGFGTQYF

v_gene: TRBV6-6
abundance: NA
d_gene: NA
j_gene: TRBJ1-5
CDR3nt: TGTGCCAGCATTCCTATTCTAAGGGGGATGGACAATCAGCCCCAGCATTTT
CDR3aa: CASIPILRGMDNQPQHF

v_gene: TRBV5-5
abundance: NA
d_gene: TRBD1
j_gene: TRBJ1-4
CDR3nt: TGTGCCAGCACCTCTGGGACAGCCATTGAAAAACTGTTTTTT
CDR3aa: CASTSGTAIEKLFF

v_gene: TRBV20-1
abundance: few
d_gene: TRBD2
j_gene: TRBJ2-5
CDR3nt: TGCAGTGCTAGAGATCCCGACGTCGGCGGGGGTGGAAGACAAGAGACCCAGTACTTC
CDR3aa: CSARDPDVGGGGRQETQYF

v_gene: TRBV5-6
abundance: NA
d_gene: NA
j_gene: TRBJ2-7
CDR3nt: TGTGCCAGCGGCCCCGGGATCCCGTACGAGCAGTACTTC
CDR3aa: CASGPGIPYEQYF

v_gene: TRBV6-5
abundance: NA
d_gene: TRBD2
j_gene: TRBJ2-5
CDR3nt: TGTGCCAGCCAAAGGAGGCTAGCGGGCATACAAGAGACCCAGTACTTC
CDR3aa: CASQRRLAGIQETQYF

v_gene: TRBV20-1
abundance: NA
d_gene: TRBD1
j_gene: TRBJ2-3
CDR3nt: TGCAGTGCTAGACGGGACAGGCCTCCCCGGGGTTATCATGGGGATACGCAGTATTTT
CDR3aa: CSARRDRPPRGYHGDTQYF

v_gene: TRBV28
abundance: once
d_gene: TRBD1
j_gene: TRBJ1-6
CDR3nt: TGTGCCAGCAACCTGCGTACAGGGGCTTTCTATTCACCCCTCCACTTT
CDR3aa: CASNLRTGAFYSPLHF

v_gene: TRBV5-1
abundance: NA
d_gene: TRBD2
j_gene: TRBJ2-1
CDR3nt: TGCGCCAGCAGCCGACTAGCGGGGGGGCTCAATGAGCAGTTCTTC
CDR3aa: CASSRLAGGLNEQFF

v_gene: TRBV7-2
abundance: NA
d_gene: TRBD2
j_gene: TRBJ2-7
CDR3nt: TGTGCCAGCAGCTTAGAACGTGGGGGGGGCGAGCAGTACTTC
CDR3aa: CASSLERGGGEQYF

v_gene: TRBV4-3
abundance: NA
d_gene: NA
j_gene: TRBJ2-5
CDR3nt: TGCGCCAGCAGCCAAGAGGGCCGGACTCAAGAGACCCAGTACTTC
CDR3aa: CASSQEGRTQETQYF

v_gene: TRBV7-9
abundance: NA
d_gene: NA
j_gene: TRBJ2-1
CDR3nt: TGTGCCAGCAGCTTAGCGTTTCCGACTGGTGAGCAGTTCTTC
CDR3aa: CASSLAFPTGEQFF

v_gene: TRBV12-3/TRBV12-4
abundance: few
d_gene: NA
j_gene: TRBJ1-2
CDR3nt: TGTGCCAGCAGCCAAAGCGGCAGCCCAAACTATGGCTACACCTTC
CDR3aa: CASSQSGSPNYGYTF

v_gene: TRBV12-3/TRBV12-4
abundance: NA
d_gene: TRBD1
j_gene: TRBJ2-7
CDR3nt: TGTGCCAGCAGTTCCCGGACAGGGGGCTTCTACGAGCAGTACTTC
CDR3aa: CASSSRTGGFYEQYF

v_gene: TRBV6-5
abundance: NA
d_gene: NA
j_gene: TRBJ2-1
CDR3nt: TGTGCCAGCAGCGTACGTCGGGGCATAAATGAGCAGTTCTTC
CDR3aa: CASSVRRGINEQFF

v_gene: TRBV20-1
abundance: NA
d_gene: TRBD2
j_gene: TRBJ2-3
CDR3nt: TGCAGTGCCAACCAACTAGCGGGGGGGCGAACAGATACGCAGTATTTT
CDR3aa: CSANQLAGGRTDTQYF

v_gene: TRBV7-8
abundance: NA
d_gene: NA
j_gene: TRBJ2-5
CDR3nt: TGTGCCAGCAGCTCGACCCCTGGGACAAGACAAGAGACCCAGTACTTC
CDR3aa: CASSSTPGTRQETQYF

v_gene: TRBV24-1
abundance: few
d_gene: TRBD1
j_gene: TRBJ2-1
CDR3nt: TGTGCCACCAGCAGGACAGGGTCCTACAATGAGCAGTTCTTC
CDR3aa: CATSRTGSYNEQFF

v_gene: TRBV15
abundance: NA
d_gene: NA
j_gene: TRBJ1-2
CDR3nt: TGTGCCACCAGCAGAGAGGGGCTACATAACTATGGCTACACCTTC
CDR3aa: CATSREGLHNYGYTF